This TCR beta chain emerged from a study of blood T cell repertoires in COVID-19. For the study at large: From T cells, B-cell-depleted T cells, or PBMCs came the material, which was cDNA or gDNA.

The CDR3 consists of 14 residues. In germline, CDR1 is MNHEY, CDR2 SVGAGI. Between the trimmed V and J ends, which lost 0 bases and 5 bases, there was a span of 11 bases. The study assigned cohorts using participant-reported clinical history. The study counted Cohort 3 donors as recovered given two negative PCRs, clearance, or symptom resolution. Authors' data handling: Estimation of nucleated cell counts relied on the amplification of reference gene primers. Repertoires were generated with immunoSEQ multiplex PCR, while TCRdb's copy carries only in-frame clones and drops some. V, J and clone size were drawn from that table, and D and trimming were deduced from the DNA. The data show more than 200,000 clones, nearly 90% seen once.

Sequences were obtained from PBMCs or T cells enriched from blood (not recorded which). This receptor was identified in a man aged 25-40 years who had recovered from COVID-19. The J gene is TRBJ2-7, the V gene TRBV6-5; D is possibly TRBD2 (5 bases). CDR3 nucleotides: TGTGCCAGCAGTTACTCGCACTTCGGGAACGAGCAGTACTTC. Protein product: CASSYSHFGNEQYF.